This TCR beta chain was identified during a study of cytomegalovirus exposure and HLA in healthy donors. With 7 bases removed from V and 8 bases from J, the gap between germline ends came to 18 bases. CDR1 and CDR2 from the germline V gene are MDHEN and SYDVKM. The CDR3 has 14 residues. The study, taken as a whole, reports: The study designated some 180 TCR beta chains cytomegalovirus-associated. Earlier analysis looked at TCR beta V segments, and most were productive about 90% or about 30% of the time.

As regards this clone: What it recognizes is unknown.

The PCR had 60 Vbeta and 13 Jbeta primers. Only in-frame clones appear in the TCRdb table, and some are missing; sequencing was by immunoSEQ multiplex PCR. Of about 150,000 clones in the sample, less than 10% were seen once. The specimen was PBMCs. The chain carries TRBV28 and TRBJ2-1, with D possibly matching TRBD1 (6 bases). This clonotype originated in a male donor in good health and CMV-seronegative. The CDR3 protein is CASTIHRVFDEQFF. In DNA, the CDR3 is TGTGCCAGCACCATCCACAGGGTTTTCGATGAGCAGTTCTTC.